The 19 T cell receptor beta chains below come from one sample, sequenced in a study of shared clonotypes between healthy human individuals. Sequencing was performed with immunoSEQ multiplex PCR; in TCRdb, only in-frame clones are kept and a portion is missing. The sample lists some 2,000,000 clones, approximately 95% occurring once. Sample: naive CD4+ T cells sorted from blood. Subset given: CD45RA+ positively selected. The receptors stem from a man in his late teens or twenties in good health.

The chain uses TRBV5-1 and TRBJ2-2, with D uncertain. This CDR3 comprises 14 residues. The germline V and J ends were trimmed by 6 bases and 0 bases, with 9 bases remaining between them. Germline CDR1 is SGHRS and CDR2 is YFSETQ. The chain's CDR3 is CASNPSSNTGELFF. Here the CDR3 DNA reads TGCGCCAGCAATCCCAGTTCGAACACCGGGGAGCTGTTTTTT.

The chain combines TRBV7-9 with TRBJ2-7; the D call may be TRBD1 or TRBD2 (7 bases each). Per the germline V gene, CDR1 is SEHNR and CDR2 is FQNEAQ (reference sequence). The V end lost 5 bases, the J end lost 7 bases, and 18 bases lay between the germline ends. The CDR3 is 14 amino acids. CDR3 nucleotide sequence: TGTGCCAGCAGCCATTTTTCAGGGGGAGGGGAGCAGTACTTC. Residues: CASSHFSGGGEQYF.

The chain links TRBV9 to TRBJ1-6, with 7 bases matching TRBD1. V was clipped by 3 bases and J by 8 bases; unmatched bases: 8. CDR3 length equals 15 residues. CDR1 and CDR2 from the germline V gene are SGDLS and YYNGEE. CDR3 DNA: TGTGCCAGCAGCGCCGCCGGGACAGTATATTCACCCCTCCACTTT. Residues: CASSAAGTVYSPLHF.

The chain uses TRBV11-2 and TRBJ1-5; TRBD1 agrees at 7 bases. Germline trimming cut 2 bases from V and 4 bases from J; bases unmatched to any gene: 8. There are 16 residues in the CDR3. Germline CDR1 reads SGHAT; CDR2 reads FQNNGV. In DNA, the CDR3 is TGTGCCAGCAGCTTAAACCCGACAGGGACAAATCAGCCCCAGCATTTT. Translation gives CASSLNPTGTNQPQHF.

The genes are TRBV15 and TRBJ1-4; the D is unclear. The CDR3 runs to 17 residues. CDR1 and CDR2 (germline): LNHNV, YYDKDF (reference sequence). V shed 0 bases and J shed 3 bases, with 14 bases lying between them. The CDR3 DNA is TGTGCCACCAGCAGAGATCACGCAGGCCCCTCTAATGAAAAACTGTTTTTT. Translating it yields CATSRDHAGPSNEKLFF.

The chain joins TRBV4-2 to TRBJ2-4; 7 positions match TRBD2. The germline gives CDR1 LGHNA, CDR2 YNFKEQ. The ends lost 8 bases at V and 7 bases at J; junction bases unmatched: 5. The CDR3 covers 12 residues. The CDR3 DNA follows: TGTGCCAGCCTACGGGGGGATAACATTCAGTACTTC. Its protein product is CASLRGDNIQYF.

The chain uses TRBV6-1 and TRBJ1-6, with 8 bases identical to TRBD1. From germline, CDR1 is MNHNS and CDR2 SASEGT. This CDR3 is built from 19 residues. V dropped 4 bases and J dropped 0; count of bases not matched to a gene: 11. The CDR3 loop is CASSGRLDRGYSYNSPLHF. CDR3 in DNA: TGTGCCAGCAGTGGACGATTAGACAGGGGTTACTCCTATAATTCACCCCTCCACTTT.

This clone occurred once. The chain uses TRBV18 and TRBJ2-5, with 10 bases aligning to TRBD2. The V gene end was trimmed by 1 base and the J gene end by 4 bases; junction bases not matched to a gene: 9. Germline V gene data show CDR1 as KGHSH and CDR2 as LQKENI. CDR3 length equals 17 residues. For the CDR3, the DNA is TGTGCCAGCTCACCACGGACTAGCGGAAAGGGGGGAGAGACCCAGTACTTC. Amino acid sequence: CASSPRTSGKGGETQYF.

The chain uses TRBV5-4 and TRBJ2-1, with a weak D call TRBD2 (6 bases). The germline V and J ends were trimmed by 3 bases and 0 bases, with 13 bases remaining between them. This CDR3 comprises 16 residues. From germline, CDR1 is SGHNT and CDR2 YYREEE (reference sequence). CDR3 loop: CASSSSGLSSYNEQFF. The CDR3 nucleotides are TGTGCCAGCAGCTCGAGCGGGCTCAGCTCCTACAATGAGCAGTTCTTC.

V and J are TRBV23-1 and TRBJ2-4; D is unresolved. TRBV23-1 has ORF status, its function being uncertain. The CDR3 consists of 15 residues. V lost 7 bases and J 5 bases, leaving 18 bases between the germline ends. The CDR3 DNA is TGCGCCAGCACCCCCAATCTTTGGTGGGAAAACATTCAGTACTTC. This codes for CASTPNLWWENIQYF.

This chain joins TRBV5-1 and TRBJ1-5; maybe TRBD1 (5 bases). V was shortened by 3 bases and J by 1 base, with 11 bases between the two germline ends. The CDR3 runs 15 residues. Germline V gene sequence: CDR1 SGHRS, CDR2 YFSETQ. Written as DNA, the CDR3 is TGCGCCAGCAGCTGGGGGACGGAGAGCAATCAGCCCCAGCATTTT. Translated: CASSWGTESNQPQHF.

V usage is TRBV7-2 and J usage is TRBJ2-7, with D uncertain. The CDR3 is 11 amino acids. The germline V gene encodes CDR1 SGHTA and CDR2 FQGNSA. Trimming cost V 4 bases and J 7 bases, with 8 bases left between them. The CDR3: CASSSYLEQYF. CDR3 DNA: TGTGCCAGCAGCTCCTATTTGGAGCAGTACTTC. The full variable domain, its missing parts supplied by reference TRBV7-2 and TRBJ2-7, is GAGVSQSPSNKVTEKGKDVELRCDPISGHTALYWYRQSLGQGLEFLIYFQGNSAPDKSGLPSDRFSAERTGGSVSTLTIQRTQQEDSAVYLCASSSYLEQYFGPGTRLTVT.

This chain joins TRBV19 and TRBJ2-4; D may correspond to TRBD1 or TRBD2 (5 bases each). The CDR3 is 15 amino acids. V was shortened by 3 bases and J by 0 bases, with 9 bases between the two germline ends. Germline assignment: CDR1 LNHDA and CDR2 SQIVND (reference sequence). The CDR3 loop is CASSMGDIAKNIQYF. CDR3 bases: TGTGCCAGTAGTATGGGGGATATAGCCAAAAACATTCAGTACTTC.

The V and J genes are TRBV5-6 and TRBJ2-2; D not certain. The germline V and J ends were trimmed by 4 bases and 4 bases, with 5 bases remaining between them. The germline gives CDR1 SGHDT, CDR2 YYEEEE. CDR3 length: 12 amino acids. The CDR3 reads CASSQVTGELFF. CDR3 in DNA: TGTGCCAGCAGCCAGGTCACCGGGGAGCTGTTTTTT.

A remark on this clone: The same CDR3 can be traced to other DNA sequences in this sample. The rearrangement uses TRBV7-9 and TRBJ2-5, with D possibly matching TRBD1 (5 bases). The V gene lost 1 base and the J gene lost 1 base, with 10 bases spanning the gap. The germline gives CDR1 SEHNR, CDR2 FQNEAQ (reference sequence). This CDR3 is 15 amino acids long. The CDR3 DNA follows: TGTGCCAGCAGCTTAGGTAGGACACCCCAAGAGACCCAGTACTTC. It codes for CASSLGRTPQETQYF.

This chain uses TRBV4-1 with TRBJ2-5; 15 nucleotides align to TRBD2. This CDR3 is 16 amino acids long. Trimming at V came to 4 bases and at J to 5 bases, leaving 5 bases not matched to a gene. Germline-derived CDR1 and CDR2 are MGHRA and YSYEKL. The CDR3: CASSLGLAGGRETQYF. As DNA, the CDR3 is TGCGCCAGCAGCCTTGGACTAGCGGGGGGGAGGGAGACCCAGTACTTC.

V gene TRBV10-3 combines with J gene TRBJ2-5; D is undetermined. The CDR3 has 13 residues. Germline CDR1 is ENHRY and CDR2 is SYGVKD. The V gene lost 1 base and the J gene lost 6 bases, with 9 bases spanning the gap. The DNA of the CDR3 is TGTGCCATCAGTGAGTTTACTGAACAGACCCAGTACTTC. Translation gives CAISEFTEQTQYF.

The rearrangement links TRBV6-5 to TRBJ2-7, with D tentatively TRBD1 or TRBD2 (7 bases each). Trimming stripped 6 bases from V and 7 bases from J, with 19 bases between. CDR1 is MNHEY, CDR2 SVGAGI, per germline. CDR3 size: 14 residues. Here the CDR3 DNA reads TGTGCCAGCAGCCGAGGGGCGGGGGACAGTGAGCAGTACTTC. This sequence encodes CASSRGAGDSEQYF.

As DNA, the CDR3 is TGTGCCGGAACCTTTAATGAAAAACTGTTTTTT. Translated, it gives CAGTFNEKLFF. V gene TRBV7-3 combines with J gene TRBJ1-4; D unclear. V lost 11 bases, J lost 4 bases, and 8 bases lay in between. CDR3 length equals 11 residues. CDR1 SGHTA and CDR2 FQGTGA come from the germline V gene.